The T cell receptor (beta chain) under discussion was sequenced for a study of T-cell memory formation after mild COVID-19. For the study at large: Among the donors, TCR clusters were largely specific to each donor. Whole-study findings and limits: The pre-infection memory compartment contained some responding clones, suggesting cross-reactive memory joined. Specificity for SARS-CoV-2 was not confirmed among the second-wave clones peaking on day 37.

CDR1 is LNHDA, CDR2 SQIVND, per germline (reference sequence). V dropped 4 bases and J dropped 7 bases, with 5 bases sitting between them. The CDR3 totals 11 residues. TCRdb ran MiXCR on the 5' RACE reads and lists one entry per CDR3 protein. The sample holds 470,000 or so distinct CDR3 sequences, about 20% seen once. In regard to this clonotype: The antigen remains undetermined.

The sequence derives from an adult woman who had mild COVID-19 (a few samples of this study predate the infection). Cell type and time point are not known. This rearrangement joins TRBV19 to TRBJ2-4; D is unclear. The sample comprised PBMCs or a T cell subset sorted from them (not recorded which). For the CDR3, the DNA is TGTGCCAGTAGTAGACCTAACATTCAGTACTTC. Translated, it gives CASSRPNIQYF. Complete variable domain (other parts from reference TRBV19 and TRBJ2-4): DGGITQSPKYLFRKEGQNVTLSCEQNLNHDAMYWYRQDPGQGLRLIYYSQIVNDFQKGDIAEGYSVSREKKESFPLTVTSAQKNPTAFYLCASSRPNIQYFGAGTRLSVL.